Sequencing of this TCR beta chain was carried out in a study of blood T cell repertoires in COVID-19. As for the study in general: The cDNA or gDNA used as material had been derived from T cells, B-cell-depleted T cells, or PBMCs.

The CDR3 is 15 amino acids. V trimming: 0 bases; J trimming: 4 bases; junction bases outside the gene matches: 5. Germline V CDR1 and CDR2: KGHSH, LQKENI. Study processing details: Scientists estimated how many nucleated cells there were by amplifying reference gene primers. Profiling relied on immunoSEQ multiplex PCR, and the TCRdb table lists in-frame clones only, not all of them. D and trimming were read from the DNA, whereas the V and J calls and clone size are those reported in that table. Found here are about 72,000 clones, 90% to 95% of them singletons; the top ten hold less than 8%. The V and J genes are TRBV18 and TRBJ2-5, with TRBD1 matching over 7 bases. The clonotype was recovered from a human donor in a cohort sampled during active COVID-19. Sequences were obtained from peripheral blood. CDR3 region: CASSPPGGAPETQYF. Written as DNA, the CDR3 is TGTGCCAGCTCACCACCAGGGGGCGCCCCAGAGACCCAGTACTTC.